These 6 T cell receptor beta chains share one sample of origin, sequenced in a study of T cells in Graves' hyperthyroidism and ophthalmopathy. There were TCR beta CDR3 regions amplified from RNA transcripts. The HTBI set primed first-round TCR CDR3 RT-PCR. TCRdb called the multiplex PCR reads again in MiXCR, with one record for every CDR3 protein. The sample comprises around 450,000 distinct CDR3 sequences, 15% to 17% of which are singletons, and around 14% rests with the top ten. The sequenced sample consisted of blood. The receptor source for this set is a young woman with Graves' hyperthyroidism.

This clonotype appeared many times. This chain connects TRBV11-3 to TRBJ2-1, with TRBD1 matching over 7 bases. Germline CDR1 is SGHNT and CDR2 is YENEEA. V was clipped by 0 bases and J by 0 bases; unmatched bases: 17. The CDR3 is 21 amino acids. CDR3 in DNA: TGTGCCAGCAGCTTAGATGGCCGGACAGGCTATATGCAAAGCTCCTACAATGAGCAGTTCTTC. Amino acid sequence: CASSLDGRTGYMQSSYNEQFF. Full variable domain (rest looked up from reference TRBV11-3 and TRBJ2-1): EAGVVQSPRYKIIEKKQPVAFWCNPISGHNTLYWYLQNLGQGPELLIRYENEEAVDDSQLPKDRFSAERLKGVDSTLKIQPAELGDSAVYLCASSLDGRTGYMQSSYNEQFFGPGTRLTVL.

The table lists this clonotype with many counts. This chain links TRBV12-3 or TRBV12-4 with TRBJ2-2; D is unclear. V dropped 6 bases and J dropped 5 bases, with 10 bases sitting between them. The CDR3 loop spans 13 amino acids. The CDR3 region has the DNA TGTGCCAGCAGCCGACTGGAGACCGGGGAGCTGTTTTTT. Protein: CASSRLETGELFF.

This clonotype turned up a few times. The V gene is TRBV7-2, the J gene TRBJ2-2; 10 positions match TRBD2. The CDR3 is 16 residues long. V gave up 4 bases and J gave up 1 base; unmatched junction bases: 3. Germline CDR1 is SGHTA and CDR2 is FQGNSA. CDR3 in amino acids: CASSSRTSGNTGELFF. The CDR3 bases are TGTGCCAGCAGCTCCCGGACTAGCGGGAACACCGGGGAGCTGTTTTTT.

This clonotype has a count of ten or more. This chain joins TRBV5-1 and TRBJ2-1; no reliable D call. The CDR3 runs to 9 residues. The germline gives CDR1 SGHRS, CDR2 YFSETQ. V dropped 7 bases and J dropped 10 bases, with 6 bases sitting between them. This CDR3 reads CASGEEQFF. CDR3 nucleotides: TGCGCCAGCGGTGAGGAGCAGTTCTTC.

This clonotype has at least ten counts. The J gene is TRBJ1-2, the V gene TRBV11-2; D is undetermined. The CDR3 length is 14 residues. Germline CDR1 reads SGHAT; CDR2 reads FQNNGV. With 5 bases removed from V and 5 bases from J, the gap between germline ends came to 15 bases. The CDR3 nucleotides read TGTGCCAGCAGCCAACCCGGACCGCTGTATGGCTACACCTTC. Its translation is CASSQPGPLYGYTF.

There are many counts of this clonotype. The chain is built from TRBV7-3 and TRBJ2-3; TRBD2 matches 9 bases. Germline CDR1 and CDR2: SGHTA and FQGTGA. Germline trimming cut 5 bases from V and 6 bases from J; bases unmatched to any gene: 6. CDR3 length: 14 amino acids. The CDR3 bases are TGTGCCAGCAGCAGAGCGGGGGGCCCCGATACGCAGTATTTT. This gives the protein CASSRAGGPDTQYF.